The clone carrying this T cell receptor beta chain was recorded many times. This sample was included in a study of T-cell reconstitution after alpha-beta-depleted transplantation in children. During its preparation, the TCRbeta library received unique molecular identifiers. TCRdb called the PCR reads again in MiXCR, with one record for every CDR3 protein. The sample has about 610,000 distinct CDR3 sequences, roughly 10% seen once. V was shortened by 3 bases and J by 2 bases, with 13 bases between the two germline ends. The CDR3 is 15 amino acids. Germline V gene sequence: CDR1 MNHEY, CDR2 SMNVEV (reference sequence).

J is TRBJ1-1 and V is TRBV27; no clear D gene. This receptor was taken from a human donor who donated a stem cell graft to a child with acute myeloid leukemia. The material was PBMCs from the stem cell graft donor, obtained from the stem cell graft. This chain's CDR3 is CASSFMPGVNTEAFF. The CDR3 nucleotides read TGTGCCAGCAGTTTCATGCCCGGCGTCAACACTGAAGCTTTCTTT.